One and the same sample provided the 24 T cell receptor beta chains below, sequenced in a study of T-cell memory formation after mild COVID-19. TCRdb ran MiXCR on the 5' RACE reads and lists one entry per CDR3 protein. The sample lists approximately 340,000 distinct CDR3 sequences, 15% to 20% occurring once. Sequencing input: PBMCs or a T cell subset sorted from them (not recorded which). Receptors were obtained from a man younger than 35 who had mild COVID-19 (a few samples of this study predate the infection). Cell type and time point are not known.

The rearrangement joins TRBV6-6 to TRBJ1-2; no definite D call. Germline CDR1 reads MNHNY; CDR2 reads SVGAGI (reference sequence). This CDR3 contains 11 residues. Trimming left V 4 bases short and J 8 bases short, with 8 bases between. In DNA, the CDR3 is TGTGCCAGCAGTTCTACGCGGGGCTACACCTTC. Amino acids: CASSSTRGYTF.

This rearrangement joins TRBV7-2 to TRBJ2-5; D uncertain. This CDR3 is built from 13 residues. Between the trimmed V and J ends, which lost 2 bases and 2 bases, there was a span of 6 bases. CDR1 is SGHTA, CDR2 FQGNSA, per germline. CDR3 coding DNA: TGTGCCAGCAGCTTATCTAAGCAAGAGACCCAGTACTTC. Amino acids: CASSLSKQETQYF.

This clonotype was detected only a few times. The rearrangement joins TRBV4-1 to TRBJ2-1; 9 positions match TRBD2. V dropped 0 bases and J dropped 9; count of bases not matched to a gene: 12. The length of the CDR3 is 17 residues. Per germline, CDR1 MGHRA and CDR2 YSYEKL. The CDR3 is CASSQDAPSGVYGEQFF. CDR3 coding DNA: TGCGCCAGCAGCCAAGACGCCCCTAGCGGGGTATATGGTGAGCAGTTCTTC.

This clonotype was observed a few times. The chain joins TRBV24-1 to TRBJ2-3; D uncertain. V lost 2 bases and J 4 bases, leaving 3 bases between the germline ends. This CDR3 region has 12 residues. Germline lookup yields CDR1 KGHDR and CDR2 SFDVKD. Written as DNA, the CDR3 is TGTGCCACCAGTGATTGGTCAGATACGCAGTATTTT. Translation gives CATSDWSDTQYF.

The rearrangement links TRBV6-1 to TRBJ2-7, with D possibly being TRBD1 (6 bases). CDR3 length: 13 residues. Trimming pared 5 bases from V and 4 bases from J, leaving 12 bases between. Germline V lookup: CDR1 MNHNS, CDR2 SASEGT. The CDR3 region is CASSQQGSYEQYV. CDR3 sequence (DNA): TGTGCCAGCAGTCAACAGGGCTCGTACGAGCAGTACGTC.

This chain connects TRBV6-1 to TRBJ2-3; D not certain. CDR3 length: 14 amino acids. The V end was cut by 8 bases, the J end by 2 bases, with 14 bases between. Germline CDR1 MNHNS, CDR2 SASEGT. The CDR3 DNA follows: TGTGCCAGCGCACGTGGCCAAAACACAGATACGCAGTATTTT. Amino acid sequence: CASARGQNTDTQYF.

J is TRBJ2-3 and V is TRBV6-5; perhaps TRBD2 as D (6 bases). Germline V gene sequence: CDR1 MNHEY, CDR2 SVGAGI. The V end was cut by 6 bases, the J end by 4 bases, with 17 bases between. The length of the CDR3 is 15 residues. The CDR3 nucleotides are TGTGCCAGCAGCCTGAGCCGGGGGTGGGCAGATACGCAGTATTTT. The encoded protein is CASSLSRGWADTQYF.

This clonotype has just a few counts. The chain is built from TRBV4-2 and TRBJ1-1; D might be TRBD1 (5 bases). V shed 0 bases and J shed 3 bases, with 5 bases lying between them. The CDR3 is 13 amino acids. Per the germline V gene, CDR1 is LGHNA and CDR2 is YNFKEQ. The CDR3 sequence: CASSQEQDTEAFF. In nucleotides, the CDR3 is TGTGCCAGCAGCCAAGAACAGGACACTGAAGCTTTCTTT.

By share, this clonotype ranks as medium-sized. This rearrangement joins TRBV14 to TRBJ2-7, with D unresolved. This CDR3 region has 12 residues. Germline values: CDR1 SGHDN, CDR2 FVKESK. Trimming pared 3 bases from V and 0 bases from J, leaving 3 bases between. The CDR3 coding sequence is TGTGCCAGCAGCCATAGCTCCTACGAGCAGTACGTC. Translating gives CASSHSSYEQYV.

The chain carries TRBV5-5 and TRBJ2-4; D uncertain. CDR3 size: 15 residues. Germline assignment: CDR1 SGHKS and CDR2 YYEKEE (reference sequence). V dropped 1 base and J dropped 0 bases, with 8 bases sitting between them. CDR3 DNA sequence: TGTGCCAGCAGCTTGTCTCGGTTAGCCAAAAACATTCAGTACTTC. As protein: CASSLSRLAKNIQYF.

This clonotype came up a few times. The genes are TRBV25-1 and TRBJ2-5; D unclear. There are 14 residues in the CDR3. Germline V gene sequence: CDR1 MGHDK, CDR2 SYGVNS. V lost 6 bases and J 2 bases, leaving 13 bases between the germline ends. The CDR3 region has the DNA TGTGCCAGCAGAGATCATATCCTTCAAGAGACCCAGTACTTC. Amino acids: CASRDHILQETQYF.

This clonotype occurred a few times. CDR3 protein: CASSLSVPNYGYTF. Here the CDR3 DNA reads TGTGCCAGCTCACTTTCAGTACCTAACTATGGCTACACCTTC. The chain carries TRBV18 and TRBJ1-2; unclear D gene. Looked up from germline, CDR1 is KGHSH and CDR2 is LQKENI. The CDR3 covers 14 residues. V was shortened by 4 bases and J by 0 bases, with 9 bases between the two germline ends.

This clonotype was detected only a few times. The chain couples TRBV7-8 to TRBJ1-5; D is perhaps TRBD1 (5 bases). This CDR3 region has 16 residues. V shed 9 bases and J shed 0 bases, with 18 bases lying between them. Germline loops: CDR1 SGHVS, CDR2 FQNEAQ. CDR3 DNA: TGTGCCAGTCTCCGGGACGGGTCGTTTAGCAATCAGCCCCAGCATTTT. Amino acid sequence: CASLRDGSFSNQPQHF.

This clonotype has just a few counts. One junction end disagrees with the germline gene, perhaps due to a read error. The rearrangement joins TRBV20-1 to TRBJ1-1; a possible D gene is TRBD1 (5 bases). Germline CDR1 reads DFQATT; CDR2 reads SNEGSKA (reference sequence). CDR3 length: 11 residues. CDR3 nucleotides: TGCAGTGCCAGAGTCAGGGCTGAAGCTTTCTTT. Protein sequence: CSARVRAEAFF.

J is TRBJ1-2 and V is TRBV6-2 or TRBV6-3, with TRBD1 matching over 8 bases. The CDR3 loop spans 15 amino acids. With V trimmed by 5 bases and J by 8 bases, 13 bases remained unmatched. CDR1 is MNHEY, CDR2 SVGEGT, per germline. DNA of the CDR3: TGTGCCAGCAGTACCCCGGGGCAGGGGGCGAGAGGCTACACCTTC. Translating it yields CASSTPGQGARGYTF.

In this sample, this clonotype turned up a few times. This CDR3 is CASSPIPGTINTGELFF. Written as DNA, the CDR3 is TGCGCCAGCAGCCCGATCCCCGGAACCATCAACACCGGGGAGCTGTTTTTT. V usage is TRBV5-1 and J usage is TRBJ2-2; no reliable D call. This CDR3 has 17 amino acids. Germline V gene lookup returns CDR1 SGHRS and CDR2 YFSETQ. The V end was cut by 4 bases, the J end by 2 bases, with 18 bases between. Variable domain in full (rest from reference TRBV5-1 and TRBJ2-2): KAGVTQTPRYLIKTRGQQVTLSCSPISGHRSVSWYQQTPGQGLQFLFEYFSETQRNKGNFPGRFSGRQFSNSRSEMNVSTLELGDSALYLCASSPIPGTINTGELFFGEGSRLTVL.

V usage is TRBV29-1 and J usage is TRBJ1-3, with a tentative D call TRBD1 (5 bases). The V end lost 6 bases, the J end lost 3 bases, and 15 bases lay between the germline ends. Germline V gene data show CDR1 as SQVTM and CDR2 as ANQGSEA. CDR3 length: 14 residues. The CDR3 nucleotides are TGCAGCGTGGCCGGGACCGCTCATGGAAACACCATATATTTT. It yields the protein CSVAGTAHGNTIYF.

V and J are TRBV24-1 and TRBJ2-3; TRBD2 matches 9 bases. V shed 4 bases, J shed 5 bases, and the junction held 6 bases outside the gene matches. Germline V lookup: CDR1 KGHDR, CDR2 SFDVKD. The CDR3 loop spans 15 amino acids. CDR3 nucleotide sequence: TGTGCCACCAGTGAGGGCGGGGGGGGAGGAGATACGCAGTATTTT. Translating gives CATSEGGGGGDTQYF.

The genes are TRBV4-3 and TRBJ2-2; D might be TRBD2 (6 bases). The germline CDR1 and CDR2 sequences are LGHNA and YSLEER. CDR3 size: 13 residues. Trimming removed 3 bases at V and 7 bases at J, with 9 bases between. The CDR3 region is CASSQGLGGELFF. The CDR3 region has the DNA TGCGCCAGCAGCCAGGGACTTGGCGGGGAGCTGTTTTTT.

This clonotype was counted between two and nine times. CDR3 DNA sequence: TGCAGTGCTACCGACAGTTTTTATGGCTACACCTTC. This codes for CSATDSFYGYTF. This rearrangement joins TRBV20-1 to TRBJ1-2; a weak D match, TRBD1 (5 bases). This CDR3 is 12 amino acids long. Germline V gives CDR1 DFQATT, CDR2 SNEGSKA (reference sequence). V dropped 4 bases and J dropped 5 bases, with 11 bases sitting between them.

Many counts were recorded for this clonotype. CDR3 loop: CASRRPGPDTQYF. The CDR3 nucleotides are TGTGCCAGCAGACGGCCGGGGCCAGATACGCAGTATTTT. The chain carries TRBV2 and TRBJ2-3; tentatively, D is TRBD1 or TRBD2 (5 bases each). The V end was cut by 6 bases, the J end by 4 bases, with 11 bases between. This CDR3 spans 13 amino acids. Germline V gene data show CDR1 as SNHLY and CDR2 as FYNNEI.

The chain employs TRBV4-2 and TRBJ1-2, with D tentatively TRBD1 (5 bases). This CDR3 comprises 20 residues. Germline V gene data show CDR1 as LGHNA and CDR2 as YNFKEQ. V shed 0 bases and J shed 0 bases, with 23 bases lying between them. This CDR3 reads CASSQEGSRGSLPANYGYTF. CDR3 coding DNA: TGTGCCAGCAGCCAAGAAGGATCGAGGGGCAGCCTCCCCGCTAACTATGGCTACACCTTC.

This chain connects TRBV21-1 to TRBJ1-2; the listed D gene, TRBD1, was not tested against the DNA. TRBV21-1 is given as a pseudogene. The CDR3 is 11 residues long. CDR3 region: CASSKFEGVAF. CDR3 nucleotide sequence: TGTGCCAGCAGCAAATTTGAGGGGGTCGCCTTC.

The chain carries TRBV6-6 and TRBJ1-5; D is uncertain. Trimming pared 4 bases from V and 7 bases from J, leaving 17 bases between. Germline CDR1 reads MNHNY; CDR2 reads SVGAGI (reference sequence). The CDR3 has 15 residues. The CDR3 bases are TGTGCCAGCAGTTTTGGCCAGGTTGGTCCCCAGCCCCAGCATTTT. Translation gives CASSFGQVGPQPQHF.